A selection of T cell receptor beta chains follows, all from one sample in a study of blood T cell repertoires in COVID-19. TCRdb's copy holds only in-frame clones and misses some; the assay was immunoSEQ multiplex PCR. The table lists some 240,000 clones, 75% to 90% of them singletons. Sequencing was done on a sample of peripheral blood. These receptors originate from a woman between 35 and 50 years old who had recovered from COVID-19. Each CDR3 is given with its conserved first and last residue. The D gene is left open where the match is weak. A clone size is listed for some rows: how often the clone was seen (once, few, many), or a class if it is expanded.

j_call,clone_size,d_call,v_call,cdr3_nt,cdr3_aa
TRBJ2-5,.,TRBD2,TRBV11-2,TGTGCCAGCAGCCCAGGACTAGAAGGGACCCAGTACTTC,CASSPGLEGTQYF
TRBJ2-1,.,TRBD2,TRBV19,TGTGCCAGTAGTTGGTTGGGGAGGGACAATGAGCAGTTCTTC,CASSWLGRDNEQFF
TRBJ1-2,.,TRBD1,TRBV25-1,TGTGCCAGCAGTGTACAGGGGTGGGCCTATGGCTACACCTTC,CASSVQGWAYGYTF
TRBJ1-2,.,.,TRBV7-3,TGTGCCAGCAGCGCCGACAGAGACTATGGCTACACCTTC,CASSADRDYGYTF
TRBJ1-4,.,TRBD1,TRBV7-9,TGTGCCAGCAGACCATTACAGGGGCGGAATGAAAAACTGTTTTTT,CASRPLQGRNEKLFF
TRBJ1-6,once,.,TRBV6-1,TGTGCCAGCAGTGAAGCGCCACAGCTGTATTCACCCCTCCACTTT,CASSEAPQLYSPLHF
TRBJ2-5,.,TRBD2,TRBV3-1/TRBV3-2,TGTGCCAGCCACCTTAGCGGGGCCACCCAAGAGACCCAGTACTTC,CASHLSGATQETQYF
TRBJ2-7,.,.,TRBV6-1,TGTGCCAGCAGTGAATTGGGGGGGCGCTCCTACGAGCAGTACTTC,CASSELGGRSYEQYF
TRBJ2-5,.,.,TRBV4-1,TGCGCCAGCAGCCAAGGTGGGGGGGGCTGGGAACAAGAGACCCAGTACTTC,CASSQGGGGWEQETQYF
TRBJ2-2,.,.,TRBV3-1/TRBV3-2,TGTGCCAGCAGCCTGACCCGGGCCAGGGTGACCGGGGAGCTGTTTTTT,CASSLTRARVTGELFF
TRBJ2-7,.,.,TRBV11-2,TGTGCCAGCAGCTTAGACCGGTACGAGCAGTACTTC,CASSLDRYEQYF
TRBJ2-5,.,.,TRBV2,TGTGCCAGCCCGGGGACTTCCATGGAGACCCAGTACTTC,CASPGTSMETQYF
TRBJ1-5,.,.,TRBV19,TGTGCCAGTAATTTTATACTAATCAATCAGCCCCAGCATTTT,CASNFILINQPQHF
TRBJ2-2,once,TRBD2,TRBV7-7,TGTGCCAGCAGCTTAGGACTAGCGGGAGGCCCCGGGGAGCTGTTTTTT,CASSLGLAGGPGELFF
TRBJ2-7,.,TRBD1,TRBV4-1,TGCGCCAGCAGCTTACAGACAGGGTACTACGAGCAGTACTTC,CASSLQTGYYEQYF
TRBJ1-2,.,.,TRBV5-8,TGTGCCAGCAGCTCAGGGGACTATGGCTACACCTTC,CASSSGDYGYTF
TRBJ2-1,.,TRBD1,TRBV7-2,TGTGCCAGCAGCTTATTGGACAGGGGAAGCGATGAGCAGTTCTTC,CASSLLDRGSDEQFF
TRBJ1-4,.,TRBD1,TRBV19,TGTGCCAGTAGTCGACAGGGGACTAATGAAAAACTGTTTTTT,CASSRQGTNEKLFF